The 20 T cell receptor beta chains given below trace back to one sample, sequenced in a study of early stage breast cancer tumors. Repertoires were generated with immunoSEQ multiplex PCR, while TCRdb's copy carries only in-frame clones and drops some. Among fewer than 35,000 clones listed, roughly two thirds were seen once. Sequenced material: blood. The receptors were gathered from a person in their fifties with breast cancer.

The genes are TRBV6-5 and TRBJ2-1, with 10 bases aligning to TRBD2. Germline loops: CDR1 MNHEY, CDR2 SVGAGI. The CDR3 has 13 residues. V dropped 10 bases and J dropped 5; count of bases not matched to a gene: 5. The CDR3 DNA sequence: TGTGCCACCAGACTAGCGGGTAACAATGAGCAGTTCTTC. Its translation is CATRLAGNNEQFF.

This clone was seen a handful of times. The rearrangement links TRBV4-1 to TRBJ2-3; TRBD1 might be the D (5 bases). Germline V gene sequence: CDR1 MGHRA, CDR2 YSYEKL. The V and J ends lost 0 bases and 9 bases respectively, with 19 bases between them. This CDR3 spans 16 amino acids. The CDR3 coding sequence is TGCGCCAGCAGCCAAGATTCGTCTATTGGGGCCAGGACGCAGTATTTT. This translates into CASSQDSSIGARTQYF.

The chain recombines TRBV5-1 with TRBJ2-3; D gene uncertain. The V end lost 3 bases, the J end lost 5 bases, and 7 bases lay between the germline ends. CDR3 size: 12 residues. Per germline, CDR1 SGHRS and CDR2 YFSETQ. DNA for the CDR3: TGCGCCAGCAGCTCCAAGGGAGATACGCAGTATTTT. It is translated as CASSSKGDTQYF.

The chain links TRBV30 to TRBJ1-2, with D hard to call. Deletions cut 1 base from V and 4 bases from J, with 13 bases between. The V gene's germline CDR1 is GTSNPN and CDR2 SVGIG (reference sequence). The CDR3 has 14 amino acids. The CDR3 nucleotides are TGTGCCTGGAGTGCCGAGACGCGACCCTATGGCTACACCTTC. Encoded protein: CAWSAETRPYGYTF. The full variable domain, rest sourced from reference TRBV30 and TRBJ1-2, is SQTIHQWPATLVQPVGSPLSLECTVEGTSNPNLYWYRQAAGRGLQLLFYSVGIGQISSEVPQNLSASRPQDRQFILSSKKLLLSDSGFYLCAWSAETRPYGYTFGSGTRLTVV.

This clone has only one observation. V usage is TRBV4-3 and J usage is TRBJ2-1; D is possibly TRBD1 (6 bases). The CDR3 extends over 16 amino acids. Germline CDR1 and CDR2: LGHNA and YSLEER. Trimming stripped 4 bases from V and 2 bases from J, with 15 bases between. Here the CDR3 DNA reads TGCGCCAGCAGCCCACGGGCACAGGGCGCCTACAATGAGCAGTTCTTC. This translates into CASSPRAQGAYNEQFF.

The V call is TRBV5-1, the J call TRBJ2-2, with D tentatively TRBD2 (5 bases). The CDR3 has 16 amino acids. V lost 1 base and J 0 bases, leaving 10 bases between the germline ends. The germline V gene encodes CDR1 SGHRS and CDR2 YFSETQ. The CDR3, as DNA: TGCGCCAGCAGCTTGTCGGGGTGGGCGAACACCGGGGAGCTGTTTTTT. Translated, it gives CASSLSGWANTGELFF.

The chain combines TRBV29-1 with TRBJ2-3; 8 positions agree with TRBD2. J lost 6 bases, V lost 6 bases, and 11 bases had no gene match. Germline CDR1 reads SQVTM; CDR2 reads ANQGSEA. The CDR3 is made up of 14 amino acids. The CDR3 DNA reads TGCAGCGTGCGCCAAAGCGGGGGCGGGGATACGCAGTATTTT. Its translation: CSVRQSGGGDTQYF.

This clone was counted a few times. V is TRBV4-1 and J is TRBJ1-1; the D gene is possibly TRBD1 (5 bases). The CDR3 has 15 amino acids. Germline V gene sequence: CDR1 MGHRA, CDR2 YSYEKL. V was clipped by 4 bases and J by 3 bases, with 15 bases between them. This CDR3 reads CASSRGVTGDTEAFF. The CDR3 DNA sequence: TGCGCCAGCAGCCGGGGCGTGACCGGGGACACTGAAGCTTTCTTT.

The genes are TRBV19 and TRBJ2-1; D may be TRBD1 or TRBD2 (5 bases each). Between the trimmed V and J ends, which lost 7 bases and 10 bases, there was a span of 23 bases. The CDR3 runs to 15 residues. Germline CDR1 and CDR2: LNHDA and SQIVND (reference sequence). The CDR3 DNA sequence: TGTGCCAGTAAAGAGGGGTTTCTAAGTTCTGGAGAGCAGTTCTTC. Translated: CASKEGFLSSGEQFF.

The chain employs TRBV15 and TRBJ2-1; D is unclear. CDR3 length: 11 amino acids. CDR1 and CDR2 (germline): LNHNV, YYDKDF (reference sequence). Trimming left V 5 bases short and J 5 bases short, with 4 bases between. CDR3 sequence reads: CATSGDNEQFF. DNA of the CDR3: TGTGCCACCAGCGGGGACAATGAGCAGTTCTTC.

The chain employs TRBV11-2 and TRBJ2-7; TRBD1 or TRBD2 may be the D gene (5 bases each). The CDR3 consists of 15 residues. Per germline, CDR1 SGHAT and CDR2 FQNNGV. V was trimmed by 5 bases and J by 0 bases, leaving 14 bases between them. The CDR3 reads CASSTTPGPSYEQYF. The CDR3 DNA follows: TGTGCCAGCAGCACCACTCCGGGACCCTCCTACGAGCAGTACTTC.

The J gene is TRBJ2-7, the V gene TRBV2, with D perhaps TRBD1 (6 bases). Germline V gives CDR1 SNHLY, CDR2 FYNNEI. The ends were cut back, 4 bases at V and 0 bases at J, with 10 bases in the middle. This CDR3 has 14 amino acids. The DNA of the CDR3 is TGTGCCAGCAGTGCCGACAGGTACTCCTACGAGCAGTACTTC. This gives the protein CASSADRYSYEQYF.

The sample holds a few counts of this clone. CDR3 sequence reads: CASSPSRGLPQPQHF. CDR3 sequence (DNA): TGTGCCAGCTCACCGAGCAGGGGCTTACCTCAGCCCCAGCATTTT. This chain uses TRBV18 with TRBJ1-5, with a possible D match to TRBD1 (6 bases). The CDR3 is 15 residues long. Trimming took 3 bases from V and 6 from J, leaving 15 bases between them. Germline CDR1 and CDR2: KGHSH and LQKENI.

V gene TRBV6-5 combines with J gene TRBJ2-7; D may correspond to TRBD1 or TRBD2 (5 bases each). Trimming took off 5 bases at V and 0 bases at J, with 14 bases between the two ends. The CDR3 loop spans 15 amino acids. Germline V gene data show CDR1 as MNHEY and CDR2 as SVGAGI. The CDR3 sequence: CASSQYRRSSYEQYF. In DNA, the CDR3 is TGTGCCAGCAGTCAATACAGGAGGAGCTCCTACGAGCAGTACTTC.

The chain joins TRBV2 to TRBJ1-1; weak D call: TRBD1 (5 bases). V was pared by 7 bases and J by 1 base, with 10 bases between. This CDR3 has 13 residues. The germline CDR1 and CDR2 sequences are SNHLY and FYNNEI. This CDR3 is CASTRGENTEAFF. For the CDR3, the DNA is TGTGCCAGCACCCGGGGGGAGAACACTGAAGCTTTCTTT.

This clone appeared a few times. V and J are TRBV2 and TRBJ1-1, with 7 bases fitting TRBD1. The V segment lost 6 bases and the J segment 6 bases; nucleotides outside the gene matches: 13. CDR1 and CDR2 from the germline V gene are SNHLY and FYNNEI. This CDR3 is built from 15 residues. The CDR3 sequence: CASRLRQGLGAEAFF. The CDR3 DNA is TGTGCCAGCAGACTTAGACAGGGATTAGGCGCTGAAGCTTTCTTT.

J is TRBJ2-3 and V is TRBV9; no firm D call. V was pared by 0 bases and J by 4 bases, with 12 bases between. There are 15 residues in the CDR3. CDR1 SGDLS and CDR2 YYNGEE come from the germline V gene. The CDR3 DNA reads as TGTGCCAGCAGCGTAGAAGGGTCCGGCGCAGATACGCAGTATTTT. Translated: CASSVEGSGADTQYF. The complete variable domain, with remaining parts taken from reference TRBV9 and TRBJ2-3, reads DSGVTQTPKHLITATGQRVTLRCSPRSGDLSVYWYQQSLDQGLQFLIQYYNGEERAKGNILERFSAQQFPDLHSELNLSSLELGDSALYFCASSVEGSGADTQYFGPGTRLTVL.

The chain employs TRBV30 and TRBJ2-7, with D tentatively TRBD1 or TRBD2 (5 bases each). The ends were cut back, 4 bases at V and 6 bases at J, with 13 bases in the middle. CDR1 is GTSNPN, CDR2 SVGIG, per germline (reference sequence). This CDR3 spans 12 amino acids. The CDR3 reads CAWTRDVPEQYF. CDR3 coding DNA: TGTGCCTGGACCAGGGACGTCCCCGAGCAGTACTTC.

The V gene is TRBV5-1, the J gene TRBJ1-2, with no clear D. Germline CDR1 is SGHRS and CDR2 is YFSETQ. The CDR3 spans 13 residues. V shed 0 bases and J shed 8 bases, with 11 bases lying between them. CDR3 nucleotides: TGCGCCAGCAGCTTGGTGGGGTTGGGAGGCTACACCTTC. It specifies CASSLVGLGGYTF.

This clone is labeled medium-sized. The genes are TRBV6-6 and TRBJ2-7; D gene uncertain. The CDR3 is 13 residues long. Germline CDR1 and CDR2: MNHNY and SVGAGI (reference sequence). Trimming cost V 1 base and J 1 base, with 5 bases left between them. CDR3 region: CASSYLPSYEQYF. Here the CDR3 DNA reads TGTGCCAGCAGTTACTTACCGTCCTACGAGCAGTACTTC.